The 10 T cell receptor beta chains presented below share a single source sample, sequenced in a study of shared clonotypes between healthy human individuals. The protocol was immunoSEQ multiplex PCR, while the TCRdb copy is restricted to in-frame clones and leaves out a portion. This sample has about 1.1 million clones; about 80% occur once, and the top ten carry more than 0.85%. The sequencing input was memory CD4+ T cells from PBMCs. Subset noted: CD45RA-negative fraction. These receptors all stem from a young man in good health. Some clones in this sample may be carry-over from other donors' samples.

The chain carries TRBV6-5 and TRBJ1-2; 9 positions agree with TRBD1. The CDR3 runs to 14 residues. V gave up 6 bases and J gave up 1 base; unmatched junction bases: 3. Per the germline V gene, CDR1 is MNHEY and CDR2 is SVGAGI. The CDR3, as DNA: TGTGCCAGCAGGGGGACAGGGCTTAACTATGGCTACACCTTC. This translates into CASRGTGLNYGYTF.

As DNA, the CDR3 is TGTGCCAGCAGCCGGACTAGCGGGAGTCCGAATGAGCAGTTCTTC. It is translated as CASSRTSGSPNEQFF. V is TRBV6-5 and J is TRBJ2-1, with 13 bases that match TRBD2. The CDR3 totals 15 residues. Germline V gene sequence: CDR1 MNHEY, CDR2 SVGAGI. The J segment lost 7 bases and the V segment lost 6 bases, leaving 6 bases of the junction unmatched.

This clone was detected once. The chain has TRBV15 and TRBJ2-1; maybe TRBD2 (6 bases). Germline CDR1 and CDR2: LNHNV and YYDKDF (reference sequence). The germline V and J ends were trimmed by 0 bases and 12 bases, with 12 bases remaining between them. The CDR3 covers 13 residues. The CDR3 spells CATSRDRSEGQFF. The CDR3 region has the DNA TGTGCCACCAGCAGAGACAGGTCGGAGGGGCAGTTCTTC.

To note about this clone: In the same sample, other DNA sequences code for this CDR3. The chain carries TRBV28 and TRBJ1-3; the D is unclear. Germline V gene sequence: CDR1 MDHEN, CDR2 SYDVKM. V lost 1 base and J lost 4, with 5 bases in between. This CDR3 has 13 amino acids. The CDR3: CASSLLAGNTIYF. The DNA of the CDR3 is TGTGCCAGCAGTTTATTAGCCGGAAACACCATATATTTT.

This chain links TRBV6-1 with TRBJ2-2; no clear D. CDR1 MNHNS and CDR2 SASEGT come from the germline V gene. With 2 bases removed from V and 7 bases from J, the gap between germline ends came to 8 bases. This CDR3 has 13 amino acids. The CDR3 is CASSEYPGGELFF. In DNA form, the CDR3 reads TGTGCCAGCAGTGAATACCCGGGCGGGGAGCTGTTTTTT.

As to this clone: The sample holds other DNA sequences that translate to the same CDR3. V and J are TRBV6-5 and TRBJ2-7; tentative D call: TRBD1 (5 bases). CDR3 size: 14 residues. V lost 6 bases and J 2 bases, leaving 14 bases between the germline ends. Germline lookup yields CDR1 MNHEY and CDR2 SVGAGI. The CDR3 DNA follows: TGTGCCAGCAGGGGTCAGGGCGATACCTACGAGCAGTACTTC. Its translation: CASRGQGDTYEQYF.

In DNA form, the CDR3 reads TGCAGCGTTGAAGGACAGGGAGGGGAGACCCAGTACTTC. This sequence encodes CSVEGQGGETQYF. This sequence joins TRBV29-1 and TRBJ2-5, with D perhaps being TRBD1 or TRBD2 (7 bases each). The CDR3 spans 13 residues. V was pared by 1 base and J by 5 bases, with 11 bases between. Germline CDR1 SQVTM, CDR2 ANQGSEA.

The chain has TRBV7-2 and TRBJ2-7; a weak D match, TRBD1 (5 bases). Germline V lookup: CDR1 SGHTA, CDR2 FQGNSA. V was shortened by 6 bases and J by 1 base, with 13 bases between the two germline ends. This CDR3 region has 14 residues. Written as DNA, the CDR3 is TGTGCCAGCAGACAAGGGGTCCGATCCTACGAGCAGTACTTC. As protein: CASRQGVRSYEQYF.

The chain carries TRBV5-1 and TRBJ2-3, with D possibly matching TRBD2 (5 bases). Per the germline V gene, CDR1 is SGHRS and CDR2 is YFSETQ. The CDR3 loop spans 13 amino acids. The V end lost 4 bases, the J end lost 8 bases, and 14 bases lay between the germline ends. The CDR3 region is CASSPFALGTQYF. For the CDR3, the DNA is TGCGCCAGCAGCCCCTTCGCACTAGGTACGCAGTATTTT.

The V call is TRBV9, the J call TRBJ2-7, with a weak D call TRBD1 (7 bases). The germline V gene has CDR1 SGDLS and CDR2 YYNGEE. There are 15 residues in the CDR3. Trimming removed 2 bases from V and 4 bases from J, with 16 bases in between. As DNA, the CDR3 is TGTGCCAGCAGCGTCGGGACAGATGGGAGGTACGAGCAGTACTTC. Translated, it gives CASSVGTDGRYEQYF.